This TCR beta chain was profiled in a study of CD8+CD57+ T cells in acquired aplastic anemia. Study overall: The sorted CD4+ and CD8+ cells yielded an average roughly 3 ug of DNA. Overall study findings and caveats: Researchers report that approximately 28 CD8+ CDR3 sequences appeared in both patients and controls.

Investigators profiled TCR beta VDJ and CDR3 from genomic DNA template. TCRdb reprocessed the reads via MiXCR and lists one record per CDR3 protein. Among under 350,000 distinct CDR3 sequences, roughly 59% were seen once, and the ten largest hold 1.3%. Regarding this clonotype: What it recognizes is unknown.

Sequencing was done on patients that had shown CD8+CD57+ cell expansion by flow cytometry. In all patients, the disease was severe acquired aplastic anemia. Blood was sampled before the patients had received any therapy. The CDR3 is 15 amino acids. From germline, CDR1 is LNHDA and CDR2 SQIVND (reference sequence). Between the trimmed V and J ends, which lost 6 bases and 0 bases, there was a span of 15 bases. The sample taken for sequencing was sorted CD4+, CD8+, or CD8+CD57+ T cells (not recorded which) from PBMCs. The chain joins TRBV19 to TRBJ2-7; D not resolved. This TCR derives from a human donor with aplastic anemia. The CDR3 sequence is CASSLSTGGSYEQYF. For the CDR3, the DNA is TGTGCCAGTAGCCTCTCGACGGGCGGCTCCTACGAGCAGTACTTC. Supplemented by reference TRBV19 and TRBJ2-7, the full variable domain reads DGGITQSPKYLFRKEGQNVTLSCEQNLNHDAMYWYRQDPGQGLRLIYYSQIVNDFQKGDIAEGYSVSREKKESFPLTVTSAQKNPTAFYLCASSLSTGGSYEQYFGPGTRLTVT.